Following are 16 T cell receptor beta chains from one sample sequenced in a study of cytomegalovirus exposure and HLA in healthy donors. Use of 60 Vbeta and 13 Jbeta primers characterized the PCR. Libraries were prepared by immunoSEQ multiplex PCR; TCRdb keeps only in-frame clonotypes and omits some of them. The data contain 100,000 or so clones, 77% of them singletons. Sample: PBMCs. These receptor sequences come from a woman in her thirties or forties in good health and CMV-seropositive.

The V call is TRBV5-1, the J call TRBJ1-1; 8 positions match TRBD1. The CDR3 has 14 residues. Trimming removed 1 base from V and 5 bases from J; junction bases left unmatched: 4. Germline CDR1 and CDR2: SGHRS and YFSETQ. The DNA for the CDR3 is TGCGCCAGCAGCTTGTCAGGGACAGGTACTGAAGCTTTCTTT. It encodes CASSLSGTGTEAFF.

This chain connects TRBV19 to TRBJ1-4; maybe TRBD1 (6 bases). Per germline, CDR1 LNHDA and CDR2 SQIVND (reference sequence). The CDR3 covers 18 residues. V lost 2 bases, J lost 8 bases, and 24 bases lay in between. The CDR3 DNA follows: TGTGCCAGTAGTATATCGGTTCCAGGGGCAGGTTTGGAGGAAAAACTGTTTTTT. Its protein is CASSISVPGAGLEEKLFF. Looking up the rest from reference TRBV19 and TRBJ1-4 gives the full variable domain: DGGITQSPKYLFRKEGQNVTLSCEQNLNHDAMYWYRQDPGQGLRLIYYSQIVNDFQKGDIAEGYSVSREKKESFPLTVTSAQKNPTAFYLCASSISVPGAGLEEKLFFGSGTQLSVL.

The table lists this clone with a few counts. The gene calls are TRBV6-1 and TRBJ2-3, with 8 bases aligning to TRBD2. The CDR3 contains 15 residues. Germline V gene lookup returns CDR1 MNHNS and CDR2 SASEGT. V lost 0 bases and J lost 6; bases outside the gene matches: 5. The CDR3 sequence is CASSEARTSRDTQYF. The CDR3 DNA reads TGTGCCAGCAGTGAAGCAAGGACTAGCAGGGATACGCAGTATTTT.

CDR3 sequence reads: CASSPELQGASSGEQYF. The CDR3 coding sequence is TGCGCCAGCAGCCCGGAATTACAGGGGGCAAGTTCTGGAGAGCAGTACTTC. The chain uses TRBV5-1 and TRBJ2-7; 9 nucleotides align to TRBD1. The germline V gene encodes CDR1 SGHRS and CDR2 YFSETQ. The length of the CDR3 is 17 residues. V shed 4 bases, J shed 7 bases, and the junction held 18 bases outside the gene matches.

This clone turned up a few times. This rearrangement joins TRBV27 to TRBJ2-3; maybe TRBD2 (6 bases). The germline gives CDR1 MNHEY, CDR2 SMNVEV (reference sequence). Trimming removed 2 bases from V and 2 bases from J, with 20 bases in between. This CDR3 spans 18 amino acids. The CDR3 region is CASSLRDCGGENTDTQYF. CDR3 bases: TGTGCCAGCAGTTTAAGAGATTGTGGCGGGGAGAACACAGATACGCAGTATTTT.

This clone has just a few counts. The rearrangement links TRBV21-1 to TRBJ1-5; TRBD1, the D gene given by the table, was not confirmed from the DNA. TRBV21-1 is a pseudogene. The CDR3 extends over 20 amino acids. The CDR3, as DNA: TGTGCCAGCAGCAAAGGAGAGGGGGCATTGGAGGTAAATAGCAATCAGCCCCAGCATTTT. It encodes CASSKGEGALEVNSNQPQHF.

This clone was seen more than once but under ten times. V is TRBV28 and J is TRBJ2-7, with D perhaps TRBD1 (7 bases). CDR3 length: 15 amino acids. The V gene lost 3 bases and the J gene lost 4 bases, with 16 bases spanning the gap. Germline values: CDR1 MDHEN, CDR2 SYDVKM. The CDR3 region is CASSFRGTATYEQYF. The CDR3 DNA reads TGTGCCAGCAGTTTCCGCGGGACAGCGACATACGAGCAGTACTTC.

Worth noting for this clone: At the DNA level, this CDR3 is encoded by other sequences in the same sample as well. The V call is TRBV28, the J call TRBJ2-5, with 7 bases fitting TRBD2. From germline, CDR1 is MDHEN and CDR2 SYDVKM. Trimming took 4 bases from V and 1 from J; bases not matched to a gene: 6. This CDR3 region has 15 residues. The CDR3 loop is CASSSPSSGQETQYF. DNA of the CDR3: TGTGCCAGCAGTTCCCCCTCTAGCGGCCAAGAGACCCAGTACTTC.

This chain joins TRBV5-1 and TRBJ1-5, with D possibly TRBD1 on 5 matching bases. The germline V gene encodes CDR1 SGHRS and CDR2 YFSETQ. The CDR3 covers 14 residues. V was clipped by 4 bases and J by 0 bases, with 8 bases between them. The CDR3 loop is CASSQGGSNQPQHF. Written as DNA, the CDR3 is TGCGCCAGCAGCCAGGGAGGTAGCAATCAGCCCCAGCATTTT. Combining the CDR3 with reference TRBV5-1 and TRBJ1-5 gives the whole variable domain KAGVTQTPRYLIKTRGQQVTLSCSPISGHRSVSWYQQTPGQGLQFLFEYFSETQRNKGNFPGRFSGRQFSNSRSEMNVSTLELGDSALYLCASSQGGSNQPQHFGDGTRLSIL.

The CDR3 is CASSSSGGATGELFF. As DNA, the CDR3 is TGTGCCAGCAGTTCCTCGGGAGGGGCCACCGGGGAGCTGTTTTTT. V and J are TRBV28 and TRBJ2-2; 8 bases fit TRBD2. This CDR3 has 15 amino acids. From germline, CDR1 is MDHEN and CDR2 SYDVKM. Germline trimming cut 4 bases from V and 4 bases from J; bases unmatched to any gene: 5.

In this sample, this clone turned up once. The chain links TRBV28 to TRBJ1-2; D is unresolved. Trimming took off 3 bases at V and 6 bases at J, with 8 bases between the two ends. The CDR3 spans 12 residues. CDR1 and CDR2 (germline): MDHEN, SYDVKM. In DNA, the CDR3 is TGTGCCAGCAGTTTCTGGGGAGATGGCTACACCTTC. Translating it yields CASSFWGDGYTF.

The chain links TRBV19 to TRBJ1-1, with a possible D match to TRBD1 (5 bases). This CDR3 has 17 residues. Trimming pared 7 bases from V and 5 bases from J, leaving 26 bases between. Germline-derived CDR1 and CDR2 are LNHDA and SQIVND (reference sequence). CDR3 protein: CASTLGAGAVLYTEAFF. CDR3 nucleotides: TGTGCCAGTACCTTAGGGGCAGGTGCGGTCTTGTATACTGAAGCTTTCTTT.

The chain's CDR3 is CSVANRGPRRHNNEQFF. DNA for the CDR3: TGCAGCGTTGCAAACAGGGGCCCCCGTCGACACAACAATGAGCAGTTCTTC. The genes are TRBV29-1 and TRBJ2-1; 7 bases line up with TRBD1. The ends lost 4 bases at V and 5 bases at J; junction bases unmatched: 17. The germline gives CDR1 SQVTM, CDR2 ANQGSEA. The CDR3 spans 17 residues.

The gene calls are TRBV27 and TRBJ1-5, with a tentative D call TRBD1 (6 bases). This CDR3 comprises 14 residues. V was cut by 2 bases and J by 4 bases, with 9 bases left in between. The V gene's germline CDR1 is MNHEY and CDR2 SMNVEV (reference sequence). The CDR3 loop reads CASSLRGGNQPQHF. The CDR3 DNA reads as TGTGCCAGCAGTTTAAGGGGGGGGAATCAGCCCCAGCATTTT.

The chain has TRBV28 and TRBJ2-1; 8 nucleotides match TRBD1. Germline lookup yields CDR1 MDHEN and CDR2 SYDVKM. The V segment lost 5 bases and the J segment 5 bases; nucleotides outside the gene matches: 5. This CDR3 has 14 amino acids. The CDR3 reads CASSLGQANNEQFF. The CDR3 region has the DNA TGTGCCAGCAGTCTGGGACAGGCGAACAATGAGCAGTTCTTC. The entire variable domain, with the rest obtained from reference TRBV28 and TRBJ2-1, is as follows: DVKVTQSSRYLVKRTGEKVFLECVQDMDHENMFWYRQDPGLGLRLIYFSYDVKMKEKGDIPEGYSVSREKKERFSLILESASTNQTSMYLCASSLGQANNEQFFGPGTRLTVL.

The chain employs TRBV7-6 and TRBJ2-1; TRBD2 matches 9 bases. Per the germline V gene, CDR1 is SGHVS and CDR2 is FNYEAQ. With V trimmed by 7 bases and J by 3 bases, 4 bases remained unmatched. This CDR3 region has 14 residues. The DNA for the CDR3 is TGTGCCAGCACTCCTAGCGGGATCTACAATGAGCAGTTCTTC. Translating it yields CASTPSGIYNEQFF.